This section outlines one T cell receptor (beta chain) sequence together with its context. Primers: 60 V beta forward and 13 J beta reverse. The protocol was immunoSEQ multiplex PCR, while the TCRdb copy is restricted to in-frame clones and leaves out a portion. The data show roughly 60,000 clones, more than 75% seen once. The data belong to a study of glioma-infiltrating T cells after dendritic cell vaccination. Germline CDR1 reads SEHNR; CDR2 reads FQNEAQ (reference sequence). This CDR3 is built from 17 residues. Trimming took off 1 base at V and 1 base at J, with 14 bases between the two ends. Time point here: after dendritic cell vaccination, including at tumor progression/relapse.

The TCR was taken from a human donor with glioblastoma. Sequencing was performed on blood, taken after dendritic cell vaccination. V is TRBV7-9 and J is TRBJ1-5; maybe TRBD1 (6 bases). CDR3 loop: CASSLEAGDTSNQPQHF. The CDR3 DNA sequence: TGTGCCAGCAGCTTAGAGGCAGGGGATACGAGCAATCAGCCCCAGCATTTT.